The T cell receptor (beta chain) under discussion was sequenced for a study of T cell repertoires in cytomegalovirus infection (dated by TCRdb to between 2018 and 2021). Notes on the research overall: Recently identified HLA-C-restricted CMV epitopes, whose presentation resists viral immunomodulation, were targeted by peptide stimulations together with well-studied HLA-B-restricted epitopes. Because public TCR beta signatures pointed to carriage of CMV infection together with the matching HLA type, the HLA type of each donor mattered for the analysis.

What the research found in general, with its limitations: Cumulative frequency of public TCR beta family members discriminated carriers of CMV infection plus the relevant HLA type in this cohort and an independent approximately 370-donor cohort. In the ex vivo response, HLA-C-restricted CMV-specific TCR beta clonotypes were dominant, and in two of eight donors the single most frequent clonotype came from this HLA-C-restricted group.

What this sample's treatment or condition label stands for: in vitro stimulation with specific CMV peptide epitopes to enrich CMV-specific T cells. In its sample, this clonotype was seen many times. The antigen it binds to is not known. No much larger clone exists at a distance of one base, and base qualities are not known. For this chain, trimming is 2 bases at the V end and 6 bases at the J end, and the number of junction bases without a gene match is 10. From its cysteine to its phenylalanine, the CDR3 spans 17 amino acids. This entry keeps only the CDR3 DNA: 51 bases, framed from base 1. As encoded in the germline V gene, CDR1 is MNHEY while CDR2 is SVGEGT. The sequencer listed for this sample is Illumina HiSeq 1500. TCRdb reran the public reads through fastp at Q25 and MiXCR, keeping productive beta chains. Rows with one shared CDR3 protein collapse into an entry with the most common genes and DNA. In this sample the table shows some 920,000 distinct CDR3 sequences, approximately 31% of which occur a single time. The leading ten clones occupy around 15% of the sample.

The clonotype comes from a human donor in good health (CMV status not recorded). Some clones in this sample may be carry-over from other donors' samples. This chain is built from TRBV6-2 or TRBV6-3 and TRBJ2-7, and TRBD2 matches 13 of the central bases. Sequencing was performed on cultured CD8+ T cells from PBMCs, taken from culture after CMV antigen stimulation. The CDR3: CASSYRTSGGQSVEQYF. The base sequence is TGTGCCAGCAGTTACCGGACTAGCGGGGGACAGAGTGTCGAGCAGTACTTC.